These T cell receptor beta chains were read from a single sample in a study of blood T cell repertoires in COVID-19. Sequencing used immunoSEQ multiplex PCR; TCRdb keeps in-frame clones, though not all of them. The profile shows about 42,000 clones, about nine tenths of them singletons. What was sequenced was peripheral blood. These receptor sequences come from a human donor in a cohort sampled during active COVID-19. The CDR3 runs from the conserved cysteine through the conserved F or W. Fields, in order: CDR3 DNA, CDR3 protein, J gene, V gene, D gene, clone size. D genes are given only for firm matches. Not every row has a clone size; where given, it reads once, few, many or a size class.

CDR3 DNA: TGTGCCAGCAGCCTCGGGGGGGTCGCCTACGAGCAGTACTTC
CDR3 protein: CASSLGGVAYEQYF
J gene: TRBJ2-7
V gene: TRBV6-5
D gene: TRBD2
clone size: NA

CDR3 DNA: TGTGCCAGCAGTCTTTACCCCGAGGTGGAGAGGTTCAACTATGGCTACACCTTC
CDR3 protein: CASSLYPEVERFNYGYTF
J gene: TRBJ1-2
V gene: TRBV25-1
D gene: NA
clone size: NA

CDR3 DNA: TGTGCCAGCAGCTTGGCTCGCTCTGGAAACACCATATATTTT
CDR3 protein: CASSLARSGNTIYF
J gene: TRBJ1-3
V gene: TRBV7-8
D gene: NA
clone size: NA

CDR3 DNA: TGTGCCACTTCCTATAGCAATCAGCCCCAGCATTTT
CDR3 protein: CATSYSNQPQHF
J gene: TRBJ1-5
V gene: TRBV19
D gene: NA
clone size: NA

CDR3 DNA: TGTGCCAGCAGCGTAGATAAAGGGGTCTATGGCTACACCTTC
CDR3 protein: CASSVDKGVYGYTF
J gene: TRBJ1-2
V gene: TRBV9
D gene: NA
clone size: once

CDR3 DNA: TGTGCCAGCAGCGTGAGGTCAGGGGTCAACTACACCTTC
CDR3 protein: CASSVRSGVNYTF
J gene: TRBJ1-2
V gene: TRBV9
D gene: NA
clone size: NA

CDR3 DNA: TGCGCCAGCAGTAGGACGAGGGCTGGCACTGAAGCTTTCTTT
CDR3 protein: CASSRTRAGTEAFF
J gene: TRBJ1-1
V gene: TRBV5-1
D gene: NA
clone size: NA

CDR3 DNA: TGTGCCAGCAGTTCCGCCGGGACAGAAGCCTACGAGCAGTACTTC
CDR3 protein: CASSSAGTEAYEQYF
J gene: TRBJ2-7
V gene: TRBV27
D gene: TRBD1
clone size: NA

CDR3 DNA: TGCGCCAGCAGCCCCCCCGCCAGGACAGGGTTTAATGAAAAACTGTTTTTT
CDR3 protein: CASSPPARTGFNEKLFF
J gene: TRBJ1-4
V gene: TRBV4-1
D gene: TRBD1
clone size: NA

CDR3 DNA: TGTGCCAGCAGTTTAACGGCCGGGGTACAGCCCCAGCATTTT
CDR3 protein: CASSLTAGVQPQHF
J gene: TRBJ1-5
V gene: TRBV28
D gene: NA
clone size: NA

CDR3 DNA: TGTGCCAGCAGCTTAGGGGGGCTCGAGCAGTACTTC
CDR3 protein: CASSLGGLEQYF
J gene: TRBJ2-7
V gene: TRBV7-2
D gene: NA
clone size: NA

CDR3 DNA: TGCAGTGCTGTCTTGAACACTGAAGCTTTCTTT
CDR3 protein: CSAVLNTEAFF
J gene: TRBJ1-1
V gene: TRBV20-1
D gene: NA
clone size: NA

CDR3 DNA: TGTGCCAGCAGTTGGGGTTCTTCAGGGCGCTACACCTTC
CDR3 protein: CASSWGSSGRYTF
J gene: TRBJ1-2
V gene: TRBV6-5
D gene: NA
clone size: NA

CDR3 DNA: TGTGCCAGCAGCTTTCGAGGAGCAGGGGACCGCGGCTACGAGCAGTACTTC
CDR3 protein: CASSFRGAGDRGYEQYF
J gene: TRBJ2-7
V gene: TRBV11-2
D gene: NA
clone size: once

CDR3 DNA: TGTGCCAGCTCACCGTGGAGGATCACATCTGGAGGGGAGCAGTACTTC
CDR3 protein: CASSPWRITSGGEQYF
J gene: TRBJ2-7
V gene: TRBV18
D gene: NA
clone size: NA

CDR3 DNA: TGTGCCAGCAGGGAAGGGACAGCTCAAGAGACCCAGTACTTC
CDR3 protein: CASREGTAQETQYF
J gene: TRBJ2-5
V gene: TRBV5-4
D gene: TRBD1
clone size: NA

CDR3 DNA: TGTGCCAGCAGTTGGCGGACAGGTAGTTCCTACGAGCAGTACTTC
CDR3 protein: CASSWRTGSSYEQYF
J gene: TRBJ2-7
V gene: TRBV6-2/TRBV6-3
D gene: TRBD1
clone size: NA

CDR3 DNA: TGTGCCAGTAGTATTACAGGGGCTGTCACTGAAGCTTTCTTT
CDR3 protein: CASSITGAVTEAFF
J gene: TRBJ1-1
V gene: TRBV19
D gene: TRBD1
clone size: NA

CDR3 DNA: TGCAGCGTTGTGGGGACACCGGAGCATCCCTATGGCTACACCTTC
CDR3 protein: CSVVGTPEHPYGYTF
J gene: TRBJ1-2
V gene: TRBV29-1
D gene: NA
clone size: NA

CDR3 DNA: TGTGCCAGCAGCTTGGACTCAGGAGGGGCTGGTGGCTACACCTTC
CDR3 protein: CASSLDSGGAGGYTF
J gene: TRBJ1-2
V gene: TRBV13
D gene: NA
clone size: NA

CDR3 DNA: TGTGCCAGCAGCTCGGCGGGGGGAGCGGGGGCCTCCTACAATGAGCAGTTCTTC
CDR3 protein: CASSSAGGAGASYNEQFF
J gene: TRBJ2-1
V gene: TRBV5-6
D gene: TRBD2
clone size: NA

CDR3 DNA: TGTGCCAGCAGCCGTGATGGCGGGGATGGCTACACCTTC
CDR3 protein: CASSRDGGDGYTF
J gene: TRBJ1-2
V gene: TRBV7-9
D gene: NA
clone size: once

CDR3 DNA: TGTGCCAGCAGCTCCTCGGGGATAGCGGGGGGGCGGGAGCAGTACTTC
CDR3 protein: CASSSSGIAGGREQYF
J gene: TRBJ2-7
V gene: TRBV28
D gene: TRBD2
clone size: once

CDR3 DNA: TGTGCCAGCAGCGGGGATGATTGGGGCTACACCTTC
CDR3 protein: CASSGDDWGYTF
J gene: TRBJ1-2
V gene: TRBV2
D gene: NA
clone size: once

CDR3 DNA: TGTGCCACCAGCTCACCGGGACAGCCTAATGAAAAACTGTTTTTT
CDR3 protein: CATSSPGQPNEKLFF
J gene: TRBJ1-4
V gene: TRBV15
D gene: TRBD1
clone size: NA

CDR3 DNA: TGTGCCAGCAGCTTAGCAGCGGGGACCCAAGAGACCCAGTACTTC
CDR3 protein: CASSLAAGTQETQYF
J gene: TRBJ2-5
V gene: TRBV11-2
D gene: TRBD2
clone size: NA

CDR3 DNA: TGTGCCAGCAGCTTAGAACAGGGAAGGAATGAAAAACTGTTTTTT
CDR3 protein: CASSLEQGRNEKLFF
J gene: TRBJ1-4
V gene: TRBV7-9
D gene: NA
clone size: NA

CDR3 DNA: TGTGCCAGCAACCCTACCGAATTTAGACAAGACTATGGCTACACCTTC
CDR3 protein: CASNPTEFRQDYGYTF
J gene: TRBJ1-2
V gene: TRBV16
D gene: NA
clone size: NA

CDR3 DNA: TGTGCCAGTAGCGTGGGACGGGGGGGCGGCTACACCTTC
CDR3 protein: CASSVGRGGGYTF
J gene: TRBJ1-2
V gene: TRBV19
D gene: NA
clone size: NA

CDR3 DNA: TGCGCCAGCAGCCTCCAACGACGACACGATGAAAAACTGTTTTTT
CDR3 protein: CASSLQRRHDEKLFF
J gene: TRBJ1-4
V gene: TRBV4-3
D gene: NA
clone size: NA

CDR3 DNA: TGTGCCAGCAGCATCCCGGACAGGGGCCTGAACACTGAAGCTTTCTTT
CDR3 protein: CASSIPDRGLNTEAFF
J gene: TRBJ1-1
V gene: TRBV5-4
D gene: TRBD1
clone size: once

CDR3 DNA: TGTGCCAGCACCAACTTTACAGGGTTGAACACTGAAGCTTTCTTT
CDR3 protein: CASTNFTGLNTEAFF
J gene: TRBJ1-1
V gene: TRBV7-9
D gene: NA
clone size: NA

CDR3 DNA: TGTGCCAGCAGCTTAGGGCCAGGGAGGACAGATACGCAGTATTTT
CDR3 protein: CASSLGPGRTDTQYF
J gene: TRBJ2-3
V gene: TRBV7-8
D gene: NA
clone size: NA

CDR3 DNA: TGCGCCAGCAGCCAAGATTGGGCAGAATCCTACGAGCAGTACTTC
CDR3 protein: CASSQDWAESYEQYF
J gene: TRBJ2-7
V gene: TRBV4-3
D gene: NA
clone size: NA

CDR3 DNA: TGTGCCAGCAGGGGAGCAGGGGTCGGCTATGGCTACACCTTC
CDR3 protein: CASRGAGVGYGYTF
J gene: TRBJ1-2
V gene: TRBV2
D gene: NA
clone size: NA

CDR3 DNA: TGTGCCAGCAGCCAAGGGGAGGATGGCTACACCTTC
CDR3 protein: CASSQGEDGYTF
J gene: TRBJ1-2
V gene: TRBV3-1/TRBV3-2
D gene: NA
clone size: NA

CDR3 DNA: TGTGCCAGCAGCCAAGATGGGACAGGGGCGACCTACGAGCAGTACTTC
CDR3 protein: CASSQDGTGATYEQYF
J gene: TRBJ2-7
V gene: TRBV3-1/TRBV3-2
D gene: TRBD1
clone size: NA

CDR3 DNA: TGTGCCAGCAGCCCCCACGGGACAGTCTATGGCTACACCTTC
CDR3 protein: CASSPHGTVYGYTF
J gene: TRBJ1-2
V gene: TRBV7-8
D gene: TRBD1
clone size: NA

CDR3 DNA: TGTGCCACCAGCAGAGACAGGGGAGAGACCCAGTACTTC
CDR3 protein: CATSRDRGETQYF
J gene: TRBJ2-5
V gene: TRBV15
D gene: NA
clone size: NA

CDR3 DNA: TGTGCCAGCAGCCAAGAAGGGGACAGGGCTGGCTACACCTTC
CDR3 protein: CASSQEGDRAGYTF
J gene: TRBJ1-2
V gene: TRBV3-1/TRBV3-2
D gene: TRBD1
clone size: NA

CDR3 DNA: TGTGCCAGCAGTGAAGCGCTTCCGGGACAGGGGGTTTCCTACGAGCAGTACTTC
CDR3 protein: CASSEALPGQGVSYEQYF
J gene: TRBJ2-7
V gene: TRBV2
D gene: TRBD1
clone size: once

CDR3 DNA: TGTGCCAGCAGCTCCGGGACAGGGGGGTACGAGCAGTACTTC
CDR3 protein: CASSSGTGGYEQYF
J gene: TRBJ2-7
V gene: TRBV7-2
D gene: TRBD1
clone size: NA

CDR3 DNA: TGTGCCAGCAGCCAAGTGAGGTACGAGCAGTACTTC
CDR3 protein: CASSQVRYEQYF
J gene: TRBJ2-7
V gene: TRBV3-1/TRBV3-2
D gene: NA
clone size: NA

CDR3 DNA: TGTGCCAGCTCACCGGGGGCAGGTTATTACTACGAGCAGTACTTC
CDR3 protein: CASSPGAGYYYEQYF
J gene: TRBJ2-7
V gene: TRBV18
D gene: NA
clone size: NA

CDR3 DNA: TGTGCCAGCAGTCGGACAGGGCCGATCTACGAGCAGTACTTC
CDR3 protein: CASSRTGPIYEQYF
J gene: TRBJ2-7
V gene: TRBV6-5
D gene: TRBD1
clone size: NA

CDR3 DNA: TGTGCCAGCAGTTGGGACAGTTATTCACCCCTCCACTTT
CDR3 protein: CASSWDSYSPLHF
J gene: TRBJ1-6
V gene: TRBV12-3/TRBV12-4
D gene: TRBD1
clone size: NA

CDR3 DNA: TGTGCCAGCAGCACCAGGACAGAGTTCGACGAGCAGTACTTC
CDR3 protein: CASSTRTEFDEQYF
J gene: TRBJ2-7
V gene: TRBV11-2
D gene: NA
clone size: NA

CDR3 DNA: TGCGCCAGCAGCCAAGAAGGCCGGGGACAGCCTAATGAAAAACTGTTTTTT
CDR3 protein: CASSQEGRGQPNEKLFF
J gene: TRBJ1-4
V gene: TRBV4-1
D gene: TRBD1
clone size: NA